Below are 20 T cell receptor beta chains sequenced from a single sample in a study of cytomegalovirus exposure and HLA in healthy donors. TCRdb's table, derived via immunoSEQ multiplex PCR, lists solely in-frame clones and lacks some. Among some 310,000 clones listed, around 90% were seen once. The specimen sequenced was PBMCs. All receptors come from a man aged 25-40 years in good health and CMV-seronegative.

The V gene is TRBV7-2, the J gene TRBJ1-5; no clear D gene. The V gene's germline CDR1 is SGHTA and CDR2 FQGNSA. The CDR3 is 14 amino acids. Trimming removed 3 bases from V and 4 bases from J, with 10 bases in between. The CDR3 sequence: CASSFFGRNQPQHF. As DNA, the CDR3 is TGTGCCAGCAGCTTCTTTGGGAGGAATCAGCCCCAGCATTTT. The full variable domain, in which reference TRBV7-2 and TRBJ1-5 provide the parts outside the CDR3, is GAGVSQSPSNKVTEKGKDVELRCDPISGHTALYWYRQSLGQGLEFLIYFQGNSAPDKSGLPSDRFSAERTGGSVSTLTIQRTQQEDSAVYLCASSFFGRNQPQHFGDGTRLSIL.

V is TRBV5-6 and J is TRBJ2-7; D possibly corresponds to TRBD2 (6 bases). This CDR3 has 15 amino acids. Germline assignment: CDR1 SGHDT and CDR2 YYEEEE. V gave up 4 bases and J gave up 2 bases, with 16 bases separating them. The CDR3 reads CASSTYSGDPYEQYF. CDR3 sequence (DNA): TGTGCCAGCAGCACATATTCGGGGGACCCCTACGAGCAGTACTTC.

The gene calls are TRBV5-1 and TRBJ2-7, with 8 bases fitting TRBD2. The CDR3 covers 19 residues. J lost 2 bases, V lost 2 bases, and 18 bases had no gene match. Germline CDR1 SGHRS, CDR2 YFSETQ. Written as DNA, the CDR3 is TGCGCCAGCAGCTTCGAATCGGAGCGGGGGCTCCTCATCCCCTACGAGCAGTACTTC. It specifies CASSFESERGLLIPYEQYF. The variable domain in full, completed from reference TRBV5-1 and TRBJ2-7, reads KAGVTQTPRYLIKTRGQQVTLSCSPISGHRSVSWYQQTPGQGLQFLFEYFSETQRNKGNFPGRFSGRQFSNSRSEMNVSTLELGDSALYLCASSFESERGLLIPYEQYFGPGTRLTVT.

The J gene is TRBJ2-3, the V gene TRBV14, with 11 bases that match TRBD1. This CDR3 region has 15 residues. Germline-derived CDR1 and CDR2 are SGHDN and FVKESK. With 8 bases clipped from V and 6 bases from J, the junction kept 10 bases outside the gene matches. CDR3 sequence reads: CASAQRTGGLDTQYF. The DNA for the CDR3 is TGTGCCAGCGCCCAGCGGACAGGGGGCTTGGATACGCAGTATTTT.

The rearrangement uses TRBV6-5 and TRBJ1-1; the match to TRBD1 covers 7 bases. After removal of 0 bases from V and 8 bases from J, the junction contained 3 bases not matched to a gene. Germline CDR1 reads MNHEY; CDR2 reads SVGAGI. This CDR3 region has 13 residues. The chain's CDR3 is CASSYSRGGEAFF. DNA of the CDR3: TGTGCCAGCAGTTACTCCCGAGGGGGCGAAGCTTTCTTT.

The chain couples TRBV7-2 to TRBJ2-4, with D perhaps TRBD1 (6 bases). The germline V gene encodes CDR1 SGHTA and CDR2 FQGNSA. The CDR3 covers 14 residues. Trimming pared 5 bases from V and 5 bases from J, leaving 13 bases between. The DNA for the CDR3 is TGTGCCAGCAGCCCGGGACAAGGTGAAAACATTCAGTACTTC. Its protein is CASSPGQGENIQYF. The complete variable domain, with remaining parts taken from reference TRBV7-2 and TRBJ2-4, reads GAGVSQSPSNKVTEKGKDVELRCDPISGHTALYWYRQSLGQGLEFLIYFQGNSAPDKSGLPSDRFSAERTGGSVSTLTIQRTQQEDSAVYLCASSPGQGENIQYFGAGTRLSVL.

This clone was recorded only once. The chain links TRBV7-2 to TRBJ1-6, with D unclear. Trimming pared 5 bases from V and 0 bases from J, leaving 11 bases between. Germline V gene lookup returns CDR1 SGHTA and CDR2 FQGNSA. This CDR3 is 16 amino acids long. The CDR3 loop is CASSPYMSSYNSPLHF. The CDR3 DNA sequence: TGTGCCAGCAGCCCTTATATGAGCTCCTATAATTCACCCCTCCACTTT.

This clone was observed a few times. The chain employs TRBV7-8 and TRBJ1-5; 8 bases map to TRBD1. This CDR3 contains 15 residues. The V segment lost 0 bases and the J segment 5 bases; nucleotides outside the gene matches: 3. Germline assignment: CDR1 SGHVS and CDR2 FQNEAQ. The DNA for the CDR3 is TGTGCCAGCAGCTTAGCTCGGACAGGGTATCAGCCCCAGCATTTT. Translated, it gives CASSLARTGYQPQHF.

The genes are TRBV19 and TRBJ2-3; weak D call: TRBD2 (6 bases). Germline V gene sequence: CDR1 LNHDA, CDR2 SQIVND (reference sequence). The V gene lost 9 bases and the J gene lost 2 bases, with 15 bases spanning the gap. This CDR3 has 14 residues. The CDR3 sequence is CASQGAGHTDTQYF. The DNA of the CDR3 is TGTGCCAGCCAAGGGGCGGGGCACACAGATACGCAGTATTTT.

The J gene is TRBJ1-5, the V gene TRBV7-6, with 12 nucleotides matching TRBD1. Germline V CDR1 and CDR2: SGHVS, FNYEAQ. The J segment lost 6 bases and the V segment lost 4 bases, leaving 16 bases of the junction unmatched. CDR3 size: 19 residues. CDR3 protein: CASSSEITPGTGGGQPQHF. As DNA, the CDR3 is TGTGCCAGCAGCTCGGAAATTACACCCGGGACAGGGGGCGGTCAGCCCCAGCATTTT.

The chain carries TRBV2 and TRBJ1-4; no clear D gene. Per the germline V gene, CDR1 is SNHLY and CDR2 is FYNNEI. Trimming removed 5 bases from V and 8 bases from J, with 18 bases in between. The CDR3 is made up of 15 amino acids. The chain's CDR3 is CASSPDQIGGEKLFF. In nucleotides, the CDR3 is TGTGCCAGCAGTCCTGACCAGATAGGAGGAGAAAAACTGTTTTTT.

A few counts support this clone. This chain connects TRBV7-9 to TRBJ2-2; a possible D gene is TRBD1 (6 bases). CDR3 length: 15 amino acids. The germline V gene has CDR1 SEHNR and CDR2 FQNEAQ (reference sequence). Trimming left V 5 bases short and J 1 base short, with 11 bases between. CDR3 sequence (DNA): TGTGCCAGCAGCCTGACAGGACAGAACACCGGGGAGCTGTTTTTT. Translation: CASSLTGQNTGELFF.

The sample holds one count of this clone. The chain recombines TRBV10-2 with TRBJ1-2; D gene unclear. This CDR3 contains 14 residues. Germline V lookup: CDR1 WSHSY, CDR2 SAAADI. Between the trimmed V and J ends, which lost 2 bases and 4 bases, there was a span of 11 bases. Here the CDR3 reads CASSEQPPGYGYTF. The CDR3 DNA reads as TGCGCCAGCAGTGAGCAACCGCCCGGCTATGGCTACACCTTC.

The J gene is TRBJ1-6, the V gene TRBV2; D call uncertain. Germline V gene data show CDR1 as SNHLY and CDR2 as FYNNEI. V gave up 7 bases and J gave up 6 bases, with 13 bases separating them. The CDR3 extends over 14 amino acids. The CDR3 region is CASTWAELNSPLHF. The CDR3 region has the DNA TGTGCCAGCACCTGGGCAGAACTTAATTCACCCCTCCACTTT.

The CDR3 nucleotides read TGTGCCAGCAGCTTAGTTGGGACAGGCTCAGGAGGCTACACCTTC. Translated: CASSLVGTGSGGYTF. The chain couples TRBV7-9 to TRBJ1-2; 8 bases align to TRBD1. CDR3 length equals 15 residues. Germline V lookup: CDR1 SEHNR, CDR2 FQNEAQ (reference sequence). Unmatched junction bases numbered 9, after V lost 1 base and J lost 8 bases. Using reference TRBV7-9 and TRBJ1-2 for the parts outside the CDR3, the full variable domain is DTGVSQNPRHKITKRGQNVTFRCDPISEHNRLYWYRQTLGQGPEFLTYFQNEAQLEKSRLLSDRFSAERPKGSFSTLEIQRTEQGDSAMYLCASSLVGTGSGGYTFGSGTRLTVV.

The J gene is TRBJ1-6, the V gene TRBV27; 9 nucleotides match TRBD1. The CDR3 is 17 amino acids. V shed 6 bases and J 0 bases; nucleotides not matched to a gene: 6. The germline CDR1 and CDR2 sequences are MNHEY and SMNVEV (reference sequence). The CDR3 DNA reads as TGTGCCAGCAGGACTTTACAGGGGGCCTCCTATAATTCACCCCTCCACTTT. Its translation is CASRTLQGASYNSPLHF.

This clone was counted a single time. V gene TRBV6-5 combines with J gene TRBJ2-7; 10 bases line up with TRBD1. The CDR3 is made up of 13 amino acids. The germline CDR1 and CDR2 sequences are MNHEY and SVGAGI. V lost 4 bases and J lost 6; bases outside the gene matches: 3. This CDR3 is CASSFDRGREQYF. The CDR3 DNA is TGTGCCAGCAGTTTCGACAGGGGGCGCGAGCAGTACTTC.

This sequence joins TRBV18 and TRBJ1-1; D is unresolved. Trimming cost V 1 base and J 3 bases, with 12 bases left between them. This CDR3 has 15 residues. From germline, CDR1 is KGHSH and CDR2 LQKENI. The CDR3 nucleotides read TGTGCCAGCTCACCACAAGCACAGAAAGACACTGAAGCTTTCTTT. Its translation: CASSPQAQKDTEAFF.

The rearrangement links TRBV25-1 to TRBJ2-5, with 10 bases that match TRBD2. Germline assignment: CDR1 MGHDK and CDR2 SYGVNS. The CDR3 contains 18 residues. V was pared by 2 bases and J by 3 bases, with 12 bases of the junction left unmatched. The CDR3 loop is CASSENLAGAGDEETQYF. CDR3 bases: TGTGCCAGCAGTGAAAATCTAGCGGGGGCGGGGGACGAAGAGACCCAGTACTTC.

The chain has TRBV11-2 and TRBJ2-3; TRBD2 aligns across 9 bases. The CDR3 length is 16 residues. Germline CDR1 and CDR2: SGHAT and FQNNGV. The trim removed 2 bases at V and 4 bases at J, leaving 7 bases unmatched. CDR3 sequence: CASSLIAGGPSDTQYF. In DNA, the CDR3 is TGTGCCAGCAGCTTAATCGCGGGGGGGCCATCAGATACGCAGTATTTT.